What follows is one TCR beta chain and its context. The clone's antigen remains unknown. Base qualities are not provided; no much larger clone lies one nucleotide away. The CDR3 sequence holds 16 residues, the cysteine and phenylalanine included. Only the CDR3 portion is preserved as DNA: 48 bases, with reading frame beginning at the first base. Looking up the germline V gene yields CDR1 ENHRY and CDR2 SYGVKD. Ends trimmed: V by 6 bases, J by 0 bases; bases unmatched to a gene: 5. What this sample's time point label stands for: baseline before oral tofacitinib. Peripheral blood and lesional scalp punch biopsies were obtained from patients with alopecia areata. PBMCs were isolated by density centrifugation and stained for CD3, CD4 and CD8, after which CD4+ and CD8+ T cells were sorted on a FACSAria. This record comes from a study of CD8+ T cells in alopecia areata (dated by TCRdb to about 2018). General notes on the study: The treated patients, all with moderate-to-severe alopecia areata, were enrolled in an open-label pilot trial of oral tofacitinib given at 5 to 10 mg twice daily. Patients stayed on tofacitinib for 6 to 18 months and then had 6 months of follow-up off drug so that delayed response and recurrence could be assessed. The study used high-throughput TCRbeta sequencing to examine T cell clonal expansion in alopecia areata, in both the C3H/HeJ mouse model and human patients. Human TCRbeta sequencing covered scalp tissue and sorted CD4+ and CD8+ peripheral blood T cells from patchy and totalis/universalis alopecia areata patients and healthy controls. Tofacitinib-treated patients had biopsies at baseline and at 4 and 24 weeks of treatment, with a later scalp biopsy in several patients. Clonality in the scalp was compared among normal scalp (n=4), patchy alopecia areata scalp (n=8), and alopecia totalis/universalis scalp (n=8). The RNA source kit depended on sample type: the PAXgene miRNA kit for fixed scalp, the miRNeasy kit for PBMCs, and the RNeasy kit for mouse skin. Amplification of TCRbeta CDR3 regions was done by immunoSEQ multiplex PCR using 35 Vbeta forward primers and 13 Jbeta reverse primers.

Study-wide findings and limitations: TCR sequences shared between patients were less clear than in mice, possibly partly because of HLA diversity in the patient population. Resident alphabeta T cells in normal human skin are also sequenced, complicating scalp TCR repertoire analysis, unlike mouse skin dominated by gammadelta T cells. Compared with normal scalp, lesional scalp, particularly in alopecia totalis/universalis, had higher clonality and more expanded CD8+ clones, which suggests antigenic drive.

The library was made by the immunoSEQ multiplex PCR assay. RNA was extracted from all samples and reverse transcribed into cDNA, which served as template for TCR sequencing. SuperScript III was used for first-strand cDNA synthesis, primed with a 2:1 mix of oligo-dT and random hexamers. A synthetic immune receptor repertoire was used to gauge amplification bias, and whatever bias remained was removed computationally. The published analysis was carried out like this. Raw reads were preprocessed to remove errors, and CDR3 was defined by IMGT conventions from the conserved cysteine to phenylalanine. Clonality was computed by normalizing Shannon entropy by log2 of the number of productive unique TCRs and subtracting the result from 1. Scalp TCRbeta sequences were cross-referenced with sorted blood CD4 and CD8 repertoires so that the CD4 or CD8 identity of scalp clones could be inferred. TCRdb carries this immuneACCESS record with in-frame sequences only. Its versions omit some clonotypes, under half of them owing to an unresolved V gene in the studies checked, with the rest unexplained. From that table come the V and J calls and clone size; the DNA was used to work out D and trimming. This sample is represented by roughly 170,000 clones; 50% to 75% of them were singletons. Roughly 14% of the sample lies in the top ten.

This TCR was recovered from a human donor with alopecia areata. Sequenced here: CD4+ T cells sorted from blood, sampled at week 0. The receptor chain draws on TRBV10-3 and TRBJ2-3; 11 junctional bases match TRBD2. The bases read TGTGCCATCAGAGACTTAGCGGGGGGGAGCACAGATACGCAGTATTTT. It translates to CAIRDLAGGSTDTQYF.